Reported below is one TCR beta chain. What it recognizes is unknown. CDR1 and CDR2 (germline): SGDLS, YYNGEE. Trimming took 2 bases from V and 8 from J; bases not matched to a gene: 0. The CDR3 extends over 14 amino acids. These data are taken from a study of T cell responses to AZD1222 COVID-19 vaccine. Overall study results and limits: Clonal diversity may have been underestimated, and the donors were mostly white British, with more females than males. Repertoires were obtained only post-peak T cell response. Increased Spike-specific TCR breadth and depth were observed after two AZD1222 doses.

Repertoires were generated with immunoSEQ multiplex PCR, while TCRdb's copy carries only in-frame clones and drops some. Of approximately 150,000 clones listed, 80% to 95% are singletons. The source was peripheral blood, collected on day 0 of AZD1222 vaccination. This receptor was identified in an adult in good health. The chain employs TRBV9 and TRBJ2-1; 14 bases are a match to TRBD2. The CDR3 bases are TGTGCCAGCAGCGTGGGACTAGCGGGAGATGAGCAGTTCTTC. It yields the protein CASSVGLAGDEQFF.